These 16 T cell receptor beta chains share one sample of origin, sequenced in a study of CD8 T cells in Susac syndrome. RNA was extracted with the RNeasy kit, and a quantity of about 0.45 to 1 ug was reverse transcribed using random hexamers. TCRdb redid the calling of the immunoSEQ multiplex PCR reads with MiXCR, one entry per CDR3 protein. The data show over 100,000 distinct CDR3 sequences, around 93% seen once. The sample was CD8+ T cells from PBMCs. These receptors all come from a human donor in good health.

The chain employs TRBV6-2 or TRBV6-3 and TRBJ2-7; D gene uncertain. V was clipped by 7 bases and J by 2 bases, with 15 bases between them. Germline V lookup: CDR1 MNHEY, CDR2 SVGEGT. The CDR3 has 14 residues. CDR3 region: CASMRSGTTYEQYF. In nucleotides, the CDR3 is TGTGCCAGCATGCGGTCAGGCACTACCTACGAGCAGTACTTC.

V and J are TRBV27 and TRBJ2-1; D is unclear. The germline V gene encodes CDR1 MNHEY and CDR2 SMNVEV (reference sequence). CDR3 length: 14 amino acids. V was pared by 5 bases and J by 1 base, with 9 bases between. CDR3 region: CASSRLGSYNEQFF. The CDR3 bases are TGTGCCAGCAGTCGTCTTGGTTCCTACAATGAGCAGTTCTTC.

The V gene is TRBV20-1, the J gene TRBJ1-1, with 10 positions matching TRBD1. The CDR3 totals 16 residues. Germline V gene lookup returns CDR1 DFQATT and CDR2 SNEGSKA (reference sequence). The CDR3 sequence: CSDSGTGARMNTEAFF. The CDR3, as DNA: TGCTCAGATTCCGGGACAGGGGCTAGAATGAACACTGAAGCTTTCTTT.

V gene TRBV9 combines with J gene TRBJ2-3; D is tentatively TRBD1 or TRBD2 (5 bases each). In germline, CDR1 is SGDLS, CDR2 YYNGEE. This CDR3 comprises 15 residues. The germline V and J ends were trimmed by 4 bases and 1 base, with 13 bases remaining between them. Written as DNA, the CDR3 is TGTGCCAGCAGCCCTGGGACGTTGGGCACAGATACGCAGTATTTT. Protein sequence: CASSPGTLGTDTQYF.

Concerning this clonotype itself: Likely a read error: the CDR3 ends without its conserved phenylalanine or tryptophan. This chain links TRBV4-1 with TRBJ2-7, with 13 bases matching TRBD2. Per the germline V gene, CDR1 is MGHRA and CDR2 is YSYEKL. The CDR3 covers 16 residues. J was trimmed by 1 base and V by 0 bases; bases with no gene match: 0. The CDR3 sequence is CASSQEGLAGSYEQYL. The DNA of the CDR3 is TGCGCCAGCAGCCAAGAGGGACTAGCGGGATCCTACGAGCAGTACCTC.

The V and J genes are TRBV20-1 and TRBJ2-7, with TRBD1 as a possible D gene (6 bases). The germline V and J ends were trimmed by 3 bases and 6 bases, with 21 bases remaining between them. Germline V gene lookup returns CDR1 DFQATT and CDR2 SNEGSKA (reference sequence). This CDR3 is 15 amino acids long. The CDR3 here is CSASPGGRVRGEQYF. The CDR3 coding sequence is TGCAGTGCTAGCCCTGGGGGCCGCGTGCGTGGCGAGCAGTACTTC.

The chain recombines TRBV6-2 or TRBV6-3 with TRBJ2-7; D may match TRBD1 or TRBD2 (5 bases each). Trimming took off 10 bases at V and 3 bases at J, with 16 bases between the two ends. Germline assignment: CDR1 MNHEY and CDR2 SVGEGT. The CDR3 has 13 amino acids. CDR3 DNA sequence: TGTGCCACGGTCCGGGACGCGAGCTACGAGCAGTACTTC. As protein: CATVRDASYEQYF.

The gene calls are TRBV7-9 and TRBJ1-2, with D perhaps matching TRBD1 (5 bases). CDR3 length: 16 amino acids. The ends were cut back, 4 bases at V and 3 bases at J, with 18 bases in the middle. CDR1 SEHNR and CDR2 FQNEAQ come from the germline V gene (reference sequence). CDR3 in amino acids: CASSSIQAPGDYGYTF. The DNA for the CDR3 is TGTGCCAGCAGCTCCATACAGGCCCCCGGGGACTATGGCTACACCTTC.

The chain carries TRBV19 and TRBJ2-2; a weak D match, TRBD1 (6 bases). V lost 3 bases and J lost 1, with 9 bases in between. The CDR3 is 15 amino acids. CDR1 and CDR2 (germline): LNHDA, SQIVND (reference sequence). Here the CDR3 reads CASSMDSGNTGELFF. CDR3 nucleotides: TGTGCCAGTAGTATGGACAGCGGGAACACCGGGGAGCTGTTTTTT.

Only one count was recorded for this clonotype. The rearrangement uses TRBV14 and TRBJ2-7; the match to TRBD1 covers 7 bases. Unmatched junction bases numbered 7, after V lost 1 base and J lost 7 bases. The CDR3 sequence is 14 residues long. Germline assignment: CDR1 SGHDN and CDR2 FVKESK. Here the CDR3 DNA reads TGTGCCAGCAGCCAAGGGGACAGTGTAAGGGAGCAGTACTTC. Translation gives CASSQGDSVREQYF.

The genes are TRBV7-2 and TRBJ2-7; 10 bases line up with TRBD2. With 4 bases clipped from V and 3 bases from J, the junction kept 6 bases outside the gene matches. From germline, CDR1 is SGHTA and CDR2 FQGNSA. The CDR3 runs 15 residues. CDR3 loop: CASSYSSGSIYEQYF. Here the CDR3 DNA reads TGTGCCAGCAGCTATTCTAGCGGGAGCATCTACGAGCAGTACTTC.

This rearrangement joins TRBV7-2 to TRBJ1-5, with D uncertain. V dropped 2 bases and J dropped 3 bases, with 8 bases sitting between them. CDR1 SGHTA and CDR2 FQGNSA come from the germline V gene. CDR3 length: 14 residues. This chain's CDR3 is CASSLRAFNQPQHF. CDR3 sequence (DNA): TGTGCCAGCAGCTTAAGGGCCTTCAATCAGCCCCAGCATTTT.

The chain joins TRBV3-1 to TRBJ2-1; D is unclear. Per the germline V gene, CDR1 is LGHDT and CDR2 is YNNKEL (reference sequence). V was cut by 3 bases and J by 0 bases, with 9 bases left in between. There are 15 residues in the CDR3. CDR3 region: CASSHSRSSYNEQFF. As DNA, the CDR3 is TGTGCCAGCAGCCATAGCCGCAGCTCCTACAATGAGCAGTTCTTC.

The chain has TRBV7-9 and TRBJ2-1; weak D call: TRBD1 (6 bases). Looked up from germline, CDR1 is SEHNR and CDR2 is FQNEAQ (reference sequence). This CDR3 comprises 15 residues. With 1 base removed from V and 5 bases from J, the gap between germline ends came to 12 bases. CDR3 DNA sequence: TGTGCCAGCAGCTTAGTAACAGGGAAGAACAATGAGCAGTTCTTC. The encoded protein is CASSLVTGKNNEQFF.

The chain combines TRBV5-4 with TRBJ2-5, with 7 bases lining up with TRBD2. This CDR3 has 15 residues. Germline-derived CDR1 and CDR2 are SGHNT and YYREEE (reference sequence). V gave up 3 bases and J gave up 2 bases; unmatched junction bases: 7. The CDR3 DNA is TGTGCCAGCAGCTCTCTGGGGGAGGGACAAGAGACCCAGTACTTC. Translation gives CASSSLGEGQETQYF.

The chain is built from TRBV2 and TRBJ1-5; TRBD1 might be the D (5 bases). The length of the CDR3 is 13 residues. V was pared by 6 bases and J by 6 bases, with 12 bases between. Germline CDR1 SNHLY, CDR2 FYNNEI. The CDR3 coding sequence is TGTGCCAGCAGCCCCCCAGGGAGTCAGCCCCAGCATTTT. Translating it yields CASSPPGSQPQHF.